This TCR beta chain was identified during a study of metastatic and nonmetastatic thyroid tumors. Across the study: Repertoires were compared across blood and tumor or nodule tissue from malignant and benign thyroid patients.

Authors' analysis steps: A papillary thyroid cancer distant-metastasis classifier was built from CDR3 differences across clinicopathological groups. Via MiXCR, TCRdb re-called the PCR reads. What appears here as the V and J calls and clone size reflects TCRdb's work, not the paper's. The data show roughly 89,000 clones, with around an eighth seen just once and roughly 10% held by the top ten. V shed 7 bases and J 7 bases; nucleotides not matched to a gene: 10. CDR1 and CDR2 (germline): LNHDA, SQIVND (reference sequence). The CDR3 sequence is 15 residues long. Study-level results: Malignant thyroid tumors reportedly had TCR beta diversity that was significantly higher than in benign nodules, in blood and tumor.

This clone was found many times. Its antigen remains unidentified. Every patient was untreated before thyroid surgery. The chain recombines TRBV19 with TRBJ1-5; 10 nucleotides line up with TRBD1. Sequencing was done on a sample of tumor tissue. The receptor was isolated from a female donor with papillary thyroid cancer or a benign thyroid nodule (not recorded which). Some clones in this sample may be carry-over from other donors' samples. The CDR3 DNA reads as TGTGCCAGTAACTCGGACAGGGGGGGGTGGCAGCCCCAGCATTTT. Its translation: CASNSDRGGWQPQHF.